This T cell receptor beta chain was retrieved from a study of vaccination effects on CD4 cells after COVID-19. As for the study in general: The study sampled two convalescent patients 16 days and one week before vaccination. Overall study results and limits: Both infection-induced and vaccine-induced clones contracted markedly at late post-vaccination timepoints.

The method was immunoSEQ multiplex PCR; TCRdb's version includes in-frame clones alone and lacks a portion of them. The table records roughly 23,000 clones, around 69% of them present only once. The CDR3 contains 13 residues. Germline CDR1 and CDR2: SGHNT and YENEEA. V shed 5 bases and J 1 base; nucleotides not matched to a gene: 1. Note on this clone: No antigen is known for it.

Viral peptide pool expansion of antigen-specific CD4+ T cells preceded sequencing in the ViraFEST assay. Cultured cells yielded isolated CD4+ T cells after about ten days. Infection dated between March and December 2020, before the Alpha, Beta and Delta variants reached the United States. Each culture had half its medium swapped for IL-2 medium on days 3 and 7. The clonotype comes from a human donor who had a prior SARS-CoV-2 infection. The sample was CD4+ T cells from PBMCs cultured with SARS-CoV-2 spike peptides, taken before COVID-19 vaccination. The rearrangement links TRBV11-3 to TRBJ2-7; 8 bases map to TRBD1. CDR3 sequence reads: CASSRQGSYEQYF. The CDR3 DNA sequence: TGTGCCAGCAGCCGACAGGGGTCCTACGAGCAGTACTTC.